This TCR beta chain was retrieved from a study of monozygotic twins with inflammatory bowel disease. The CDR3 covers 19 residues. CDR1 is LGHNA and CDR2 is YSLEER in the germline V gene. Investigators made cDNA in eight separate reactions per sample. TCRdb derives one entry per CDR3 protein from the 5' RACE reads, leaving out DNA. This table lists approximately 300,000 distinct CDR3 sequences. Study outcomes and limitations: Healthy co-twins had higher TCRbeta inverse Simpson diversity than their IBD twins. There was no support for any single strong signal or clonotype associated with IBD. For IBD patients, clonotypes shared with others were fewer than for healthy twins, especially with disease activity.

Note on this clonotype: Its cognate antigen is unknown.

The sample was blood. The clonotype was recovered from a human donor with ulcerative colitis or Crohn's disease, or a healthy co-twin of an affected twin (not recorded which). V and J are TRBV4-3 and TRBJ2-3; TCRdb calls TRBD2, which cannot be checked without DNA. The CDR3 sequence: CASSQEIPTTLASADTQYF.